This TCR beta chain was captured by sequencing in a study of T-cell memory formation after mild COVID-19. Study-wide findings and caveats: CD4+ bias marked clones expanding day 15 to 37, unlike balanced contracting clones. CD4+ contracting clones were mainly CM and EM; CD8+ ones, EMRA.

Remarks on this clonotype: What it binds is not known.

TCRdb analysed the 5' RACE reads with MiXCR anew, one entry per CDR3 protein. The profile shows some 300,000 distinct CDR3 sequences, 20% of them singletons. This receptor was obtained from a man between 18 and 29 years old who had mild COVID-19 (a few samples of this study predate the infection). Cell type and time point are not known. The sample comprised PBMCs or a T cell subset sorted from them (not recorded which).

The CDR3 region is CASSGSPWISGANVLTF. The CDR3 DNA sequence: TGTGCCAGCAGCGGATCACCTTGGATCTCTGGGGCCAACGTCCTGACTTTC. The chain couples TRBV9 to TRBJ2-6, with D uncertain. The CDR3 is 17 residues long. V lost 3 bases and J lost 0, with 13 bases in between. The V gene's germline CDR1 is SGDLS and CDR2 YYNGEE.